A selection of T cell receptor beta chains follows, all from one sample in a study of T-cell reconstitution after alpha-beta-depleted transplantation in children. MiXCR, run by TCRdb on the PCR reads, gives a single entry per CDR3 protein. The data contain about 980,000 distinct CDR3 sequences, about 29% of them seen just once; the ten biggest clones take up around 30%. The sequencing used PBMCs, mostly from graft donor cells, collected 360 days after TCRalphabeta/CD19-depleted stem cell transplant. All receptors derive from a boy less than two years old who had a stem cell transplant for SCID, so the T cells may come from the graft donor. CDR3s include the opening cysteine and the closing phenylalanine or tryptophan. Not all rows give a size; the values are once, few, many and, for expanded clones, a class.

CASSPAGSSTDTQYF | 15 | TRBV7-9 | -
CASSQETGASTDTQYF | 16 | TRBV14 | -
CASSVLAAYEQYF | 13 | TRBV5-1 | -
CASSPLSGGRGTDTQYF | 17 | TRBV18 | few
CASSLSRTGYEQYF | 14 | TRBV7-2 | -
CASSCQGRSNQPQHF | 15 | TRBV21-1 | few
CASSPNPAGTGDYEQYF | 17 | TRBV5-1 | -
CASSQLRGWETQYF | 14 | TRBV16 | -
CASSFDSVNEKLFF | 14 | TRBV5-1 | -
CASSYLHTQYF | 11 | TRBV7-2 | -
CASSQGRRGWTGELFF | 16 | TRBV5-1 | few
CASKPVRGVDTQYF | 14 | TRBV2 | -
CASSFAGVPYNEQFF | 15 | TRBV27 | -
CASSQDVEWTRELFF | 15 | TRBV4-3 | few
CASSPEPLAGGETQYF | 16 | TRBV11-2 | -
CASSYNTAGARSEAFF | 16 | TRBV7-9 | -
CASSLGGETYGYTF | 14 | TRBV5-1 | -
CSVGLGHSNQPQHF | 14 | TRBV29-1 | -
CASSLEPPPDTQYF | 14 | TRBV7-7 | -
CSLYPGQAYEQYF | 13 | TRBV20-1 | few
CASAGAYGYTF | 11 | TRBV12-3/TRBV12-4 | few
CASSPWPGADPGTQYF | 16 | TRBV3-1 | -
CSAGGPQEFF | 10 | TRBV20-1 | -
CASSQEGKQYF | 11 | TRBV3-1 | -
CASSSRDNPNYGYTF | 15 | TRBV5-6 | few
CASSPKLAGGYESTQYF | 17 | TRBV12-3/TRBV12-4 | -
CASSLTGAGNTGELFF | 16 | TRBV7-3 | few
CASSQGDRGRGQPQHF | 16 | TRBV3-1 | -
CSARSLAGVTDTQYF | 15 | TRBV20-1 | -
CASRPGQNYGYTF | 13 | TRBV5-1 | -
CATPSTPGVQETQYF | 15 | TRBV24-1 | few
CASSLNRLGNAEAFF | 15 | TRBV7-9 | few
CASSSTGGSGANVLTF | 16 | TRBV5-1 | -
CSAGWTGMRNTEAFF | 15 | TRBV29-1 | -
CASSQIGQPQHF | 12 | TRBV7-9 | -